This is a list of T cell receptor beta chains from one sample in a study of CD8 T cells in ankylosing spondylitis. MiXCR, applied by TCRdb to the 5' RACE reads, yields one record per CDR3 protein. The repertoire includes about 220,000 distinct CDR3 sequences, approximately 20% of them detected once, and 42% sits in the top ten. Sequencing was performed on blood, either unsorted or a sorted T cell fraction (not recorded which). The receptors were gathered from a male donor with ankylosing spondylitis. Both conserved end residues are trimmed from each CDR3. Fields, in order: clone size, J gene, V gene, CDR3 protein. Clone size is shown for a subset of rows, as once, few, many or a class of expanded clone.

size: .; J: TRBJ1-1; V: TRBV3-1; CDR3: ASSQTSNTEAF
size: few; J: TRBJ2-5; V: TRBV7-9; CDR3: ASSKSGTGLIETQY
size: .; J: TRBJ2-7; V: TRBV10-2; CDR3: ASSELGQAENEQY
size: .; J: TRBJ1-1; V: TRBV7-9; CDR3: ASSFSDSMNTEAF
size: .; J: TRBJ2-1; V: TRBV30; CDR3: AWSLGQGPYNEQF
size: few; J: TRBJ2-2; V: TRBV9; CDR3: ASSPTAGELF
size: many; J: TRBJ1-1; V: TRBV7-8; CDR3: ASSVGDTEAF
size: .; J: TRBJ2-7; V: TRBV6-2/TRBV6-3; CDR3: ASSPTRSTYEQY
size: .; J: TRBJ1-2; V: TRBV6-1; CDR3: ASSDAIYGYT
size: few; J: TRBJ1-1; V: TRBV7-9; CDR3: ASSAGTEAF
size: many; J: TRBJ2-7; V: TRBV18; CDR3: ASSPDTSYEQY
size: .; J: TRBJ2-1; V: TRBV5-1; CDR3: ASSPWRRDEQF
size: .; J: TRBJ2-1; V: TRBV27; CDR3: ASYGVGGERANEQF
size: .; J: TRBJ2-7; V: TRBV6-1; CDR3: ASSGDSSSYEQY
size: .; J: TRBJ1-6; V: TRBV18; CDR3: ASSLDRVQSPLH
size: few; J: TRBJ2-1; V: TRBV19; CDR3: AVGTYNEQF
size: .; J: TRBJ2-2; V: TRBV9; CDR3: ASSEGGATNTGELF
size: .; J: TRBJ2-5; V: TRBV5-1; CDR3: ASSLQGQETQY
size: few; J: TRBJ1-1; V: TRBV6-2/TRBV6-3; CDR3: ASSPQGFGNTEAF
size: .; J: TRBJ2-5; V: TRBV14; CDR3: ASSPRTEWETQY
size: .; J: TRBJ2-1; V: TRBV6-2/TRBV6-3; CDR3: ASSYQQWEQF
size: few; J: TRBJ2-3; V: TRBV7-9; CDR3: ASSSLAGGTLDTQY